The 30 T cell receptor beta chains below were found in one sample sequenced in a study of CD8 T cells in ankylosing spondylitis. These TCRs are of unknown antigen specificity. TCRdb recomputed calls from the 5' RACE reads with MiXCR, one row per CDR3 protein. The sample holds approximately 550,000 distinct CDR3 sequences, approximately 11% seen once. Regarding the study as a whole: One TCR beta motif, made up of roughly 8 highly homologous variants, appeared characteristic of ankylosing spondylitis blood.

The sample taken for sequencing was blood, either unsorted or a sorted T cell fraction (not recorded which). The source of these receptors is a male donor with ankylosing spondylitis.

The chain uses TRBV27 and TRBJ2-1, with 9 bases lining up with TRBD2. Germline assignment: CDR1 MNHEY and CDR2 SMNVEV (reference sequence). The CDR3 runs to 16 residues. The junction had 10 bases not matched to a gene; V was cut back by 4 bases and J by 6 bases. Written as DNA, the CDR3 is TGTGCCAGCAGTTCAGTGGGCGGGAGGGGGAGCAATGAGCAGTTCTTC. Amino acid sequence: CASSSVGGRGSNEQFF.

The V call is TRBV3-1, the J call TRBJ1-2; D is perhaps TRBD1 (5 bases). Germline lookup yields CDR1 LGHDT and CDR2 YNNKEL (reference sequence). V gave up 2 bases and J gave up 4 bases, with 11 bases separating them. The CDR3 is 14 residues long. The CDR3 coding sequence is TGTGCCAGCAGCCAACCCAGCGGGGGCTATGGCTACACCTTC. Protein: CASSQPSGGYGYTF.

The chain recombines TRBV29-1 with TRBJ2-5; 9 bases agree with TRBD1. J lost 4 bases, V lost 4 bases, and 7 bases had no gene match. This CDR3 comprises 14 residues. Per germline, CDR1 SQVTM and CDR2 ANQGSEA. CDR3 in amino acids: CSVAGTGSRETQYF. CDR3 coding DNA: TGCAGCGTTGCAGGGACAGGGTCCCGAGAGACCCAGTACTTC.

This clonotype showed up many times. The chain is built from TRBV12-3 or TRBV12-4 and TRBJ1-6, with a tentative D call TRBD1 (5 bases). This CDR3 is 16 amino acids long. Between the trimmed V and J ends, which lost 1 base and 7 bases, there was a span of 14 bases. The CDR3 loop reads CASSLEPGVGNSPLHF. In nucleotides, the CDR3 is TGTGCCAGCAGTTTAGAACCGGGGGTCGGGAATTCACCCCTCCACTTT.

This clonotype was counted only a few times. The chain uses TRBV7-9 and TRBJ2-7, with D tentatively TRBD1 (6 bases). The CDR3 extends over 15 amino acids. Deletions cut 1 base from V and 2 bases from J, with 12 bases between. The germline V gene has CDR1 SEHNR and CDR2 FQNEAQ (reference sequence). CDR3 loop: CASSLVAGEAYEQYF. DNA of the CDR3: TGTGCCAGCAGCTTAGTGGCAGGGGAAGCCTACGAGCAGTACTTC.

This clonotype was found many times. The rearrangement links TRBV20-1 to TRBJ2-5, with D possibly being TRBD1 (5 bases). Trimming cost V 4 bases and J 1 base, with 13 bases left between them. There are 14 residues in the CDR3. Germline V CDR1 and CDR2: DFQATT, SNEGSKA (reference sequence). The CDR3 spells CSATRQWVQETQYF. In nucleotides, the CDR3 is TGCAGTGCTACCCGACAGTGGGTCCAAGAGACCCAGTACTTC.

CDR3: CASSLRGRADNEQFF. The CDR3 nucleotides read TGTGCCAGCAGCTTGCGAGGGAGGGCCGACAATGAGCAGTTCTTC. The V call is TRBV11-2, the J call TRBJ2-1; 7 bases line up with TRBD2. This CDR3 is built from 15 residues. J lost 5 bases, V lost 3 bases, and 7 bases had no gene match. Germline CDR1 is SGHAT and CDR2 is FQNNGV.

In this sample, this clonotype turned up many times. The chain carries TRBV27 and TRBJ2-1; D ambiguous. Trimming took 3 bases from V and 10 from J, leaving 10 bases between them. This CDR3 contains 12 residues. Germline CDR1 MNHEY, CDR2 SMNVEV (reference sequence). CDR3 residues: CASSFARREQFF. CDR3 coding DNA: TGTGCCAGCAGTTTCGCTAGGAGAGAGCAGTTCTTC.

This clonotype was seen a few times. A junction end diverges from the germline sequence, so it may reflect a read error. The gene calls are TRBV12-3 or TRBV12-4 and TRBJ1-5; possible D gene TRBD1, 6 bases. This CDR3 contains 14 residues. The chain's CDR3 is CASSLDRYNQPQHF. As DNA, the CDR3 is TGTGCCAGCAGCTTAGACAGGTACAATCAGCCCCAGCATTTT.

The rearrangement joins TRBV20-1 to TRBJ1-5; TRBD1 matches 8 bases. The CDR3 totals 14 residues. CDR1 and CDR2 from the germline V gene are DFQATT and SNEGSKA (reference sequence). With 5 bases clipped from V and 2 bases from J, the junction kept 5 bases outside the gene matches. CDR3 DNA: TGCAGTGCTCTAGACAGGGGACGCAATCAGCCCCAGCATTTT. Translation gives CSALDRGRNQPQHF.

A few counts support this clonotype. The rearrangement joins TRBV20-1 to TRBJ2-1, with 11 bases that match TRBD1. V shed 3 bases, J shed 8 bases, and the junction held 3 bases outside the gene matches. From germline, CDR1 is DFQATT and CDR2 SNEGSKA (reference sequence). This CDR3 spans 13 amino acids. CDR3 residues: CSARDRGPYEQFF. For the CDR3, the DNA is TGCAGTGCTAGGGACAGGGGGCCCTATGAGCAGTTCTTC.

This clonotype was found a few times. The rearrangement links TRBV5-1 to TRBJ1-2, with TRBD1 matching 7 bases. Germline CDR1 reads SGHRS; CDR2 reads YFSETQ. The CDR3 loop spans 14 amino acids. V shed 0 bases, J shed 10 bases, and the junction held 9 bases outside the gene matches. Here the CDR3 reads CASSLEGTDSDYTF. The CDR3 DNA reads as TGCGCCAGCAGCTTGGAGGGGACAGATTCAGACTACACCTTC.

The chain couples TRBV6-5 to TRBJ2-6; D is perhaps TRBD1 (7 bases). V shed 4 bases and J shed 4 bases, with 17 bases lying between them. This CDR3 is built from 17 residues. Germline lookup yields CDR1 MNHEY and CDR2 SVGAGI. The CDR3, as DNA: TGTGCCAGCAGTTCCCTAAGACAGGGACTCGGGGCCAACGTCCTGACTTTC. This encodes CASSSLRQGLGANVLTF.

V and J are TRBV9 and TRBJ1-2; D perhaps matches TRBD1 (6 bases). CDR3 length equals 14 residues. The V gene lost 3 bases and the J gene lost 2 bases, with 11 bases spanning the gap. The germline CDR1 and CDR2 sequences are SGDLS and YYNGEE. DNA for the CDR3: TGTGCCAGCAGCGACTGGACAGCAAACTATGGCTACACCTTC. Translating gives CASSDWTANYGYTF.

This clonotype was counted only a few times. The chain has TRBV7-8 and TRBJ2-1, with 9 nucleotides matching TRBD1. The V and J ends lost 0 bases and 4 bases, in that order; junction bases with no gene match: 7. In germline, CDR1 is SGHVS, CDR2 FQNEAQ. This CDR3 has 17 amino acids. CDR3 region: CASSLAGGTGMYNEQFF. The CDR3 DNA is TGTGCCAGCAGCTTAGCTGGGGGGACAGGGATGTACAATGAGCAGTTCTTC.

The chain carries TRBV20-1 and TRBJ2-3; D might be TRBD2 (6 bases). Trimming shortened V by 6 bases and J by 8 bases, and 9 bases separated the two germline ends. Per germline, CDR1 DFQATT and CDR2 SNEGSKA (reference sequence). The CDR3 runs to 10 residues. In DNA, the CDR3 is TGCAGTGCGGAGGGGACTACGCAGTATTTT. Translation: CSAEGTTQYF.

The chain carries TRBV10-1 and TRBJ1-1; 10 positions agree with TRBD1. This CDR3 comprises 14 residues. V was pared by 5 bases and J by 7 bases, with 7 bases of the junction left unmatched. The V gene's germline CDR1 is WNHNN and CDR2 SYGVQD (reference sequence). The CDR3 coding sequence is TGCGCCAGCAGTCGAGACAGGGGGCCGAATGAAGCTTTCTTT. Protein product: CASSRDRGPNEAFF.

The chain uses TRBV12-3 or TRBV12-4 and TRBJ1-5; D unclear. V was cut by 5 bases and J by 4 bases, with 9 bases left in between. The CDR3 contains 13 residues. Here the CDR3 reads CASSRMWNQPQHF. CDR3 DNA: TGTGCCAGCAGTAGGATGTGGAATCAGCCCCAGCATTTT.

The chain joins TRBV5-1 to TRBJ2-3, with D possibly matching TRBD1 (5 bases). Germline V gene lookup returns CDR1 SGHRS and CDR2 YFSETQ. CDR3 size: 15 residues. The V end lost 1 base, the J end lost 4 bases, and 13 bases lay between the germline ends. The CDR3 reads CASSLNPQGSDTQYF. The CDR3 bases are TGCGCCAGCAGCTTGAATCCTCAGGGATCAGATACGCAGTATTTT. Full variable domain (outside the CDR3, taken from reference TRBV5-1 and TRBJ2-3): KAGVTQTPRYLIKTRGQQVTLSCSPISGHRSVSWYQQTPGQGLQFLFEYFSETQRNKGNFPGRFSGRQFSNSRSEMNVSTLELGDSALYLCASSLNPQGSDTQYFGPGTRLTVL.

Many counts were recorded for this clonotype. This sequence joins TRBV7-9 and TRBJ2-7; D gene uncertain. CDR3 size: 12 residues. Trimming took 1 base from V and 5 from J, leaving 6 bases between them. Per germline, CDR1 SEHNR and CDR2 FQNEAQ (reference sequence). DNA of the CDR3: TGTGCCAGCAGCTTAGGCAGCCACGAGCAGTACGTC. Its translation is CASSLGSHEQYV.

The chain couples TRBV5-1 to TRBJ2-7; 8 nucleotides align to TRBD1. The CDR3 totals 14 residues. Germline CDR1 reads SGHRS; CDR2 reads YFSETQ. Trimming at V came to 6 bases and at J to 6 bases, leaving 11 bases not matched to a gene. The CDR3 DNA follows: TGCGCCAGCACCCTTGGACAGGGCAGGGGCGAGCAGTACTTC. Residues: CASTLGQGRGEQYF. The complete variable domain, with remaining parts taken from reference TRBV5-1 and TRBJ2-7, reads KAGVTQTPRYLIKTRGQQVTLSCSPISGHRSVSWYQQTPGQGLQFLFEYFSETQRNKGNFPGRFSGRQFSNSRSEMNVSTLELGDSALYLCASTLGQGRGEQYFGPGTRLTVT.

This clonotype was counted many times. V gene TRBV3-1 combines with J gene TRBJ2-1, with D tentatively TRBD2 (5 bases). The germline V gene has CDR1 LGHDT and CDR2 YNNKEL (reference sequence). The CDR3 is made up of 14 amino acids. Trimming stripped 10 bases from V and 5 bases from J, with 18 bases between. Here the CDR3 reads CATSPASRNNEQFF. CDR3 DNA: TGTGCCACCTCCCCGGCTAGCAGAAACAATGAGCAGTTCTTC.

Ten or more counts support this clonotype. CDR3 sequence: CSGGSSYNEQFF. For the CDR3, the DNA is TGCAGCGGCGGGAGCTCCTACAATGAGCAGTTCTTC. The chain joins TRBV20-1 to TRBJ2-1, with 7 bases aligning to TRBD2. The germline CDR1 and CDR2 sequences are DFQATT and SNEGSKA (reference sequence). The CDR3 spans 12 residues.

Of note for this clonotype: Given a much more abundant clone one base away, this may be a read error. The V gene is TRBV5-1, the J gene TRBJ2-5; D is ambiguous. Germline V gene sequence: CDR1 SGHRS, CDR2 YFSETQ. The CDR3 extends over 14 amino acids. Deletions cut 4 bases from V and 1 base from J, with 11 bases between. For the CDR3, the DNA is TGCGCCAGCAGCGTTAGTGACTCCCAAGAGACCCAGTACTTC. Translation gives CASSVSDSQETQYF.

This clonotype was seen many times. The rearrangement links TRBV29-1 to TRBJ2-1, with 7 bases matching TRBD2. This CDR3 has 16 residues. Germline loops: CDR1 SQVTM, CDR2 ANQGSEA. V lost 0 bases to trimming and J lost 2 bases; unmatched junction nucleotides: 7. CDR3 loop: CSVEDNRAGAYNEQFF. The CDR3 coding sequence is TGCAGCGTTGAAGATAATAGGGCGGGAGCCTACAATGAGCAGTTCTTC.

The sample holds a few counts of this clonotype. The gene calls are TRBV9 and TRBJ2-2, with D perhaps matching TRBD2 (6 bases). The length of the CDR3 is 16 residues. V lost 3 bases, J lost 0 bases, and 12 bases lay in between. Per germline, CDR1 SGDLS and CDR2 YYNGEE. CDR3 nucleotide sequence: TGTGCCAGCAGCGGGTTAGCGGAGCCGAACACCGGGGAGCTGTTTTTT. Its protein is CASSGLAEPNTGELFF.

This clonotype was counted ten times or more. The V gene is TRBV12-3 or TRBV12-4, the J gene TRBJ1-4; 7 bases match TRBD1. V lost 6 bases and J lost 0; bases outside the gene matches: 7. The CDR3 is made up of 16 amino acids. Here the CDR3 reads CASSYTGAATNEKLFF. The CDR3 bases are TGTGCCAGCAGCTACACAGGGGCCGCAACTAATGAAAAACTGTTTTTT.

This clonotype was recorded a few times. This chain uses TRBV20-1 with TRBJ1-1; no clear D gene. The germline V gene encodes CDR1 DFQATT and CDR2 SNEGSKA (reference sequence). The V end was cut by 2 bases, the J end by 0 bases, with 13 bases between. This CDR3 is built from 15 residues. DNA for the CDR3: TGCAGTGCTAGACCTCGTCGCAGCATGAACACTGAAGCTTTCTTT. Translation: CSARPRRSMNTEAFF.

In this sample, this clonotype turned up a few times. The chain joins TRBV6-1 to TRBJ2-5, with 7 bases identical to TRBD1. The CDR3 has 18 residues. Germline V CDR1 and CDR2: MNHNS, SASEGT. The trim removed 0 bases at V and 1 base at J, leaving 11 bases unmatched. The DNA for the CDR3 is TGTGCCAGCAGTGAAGCCCAAATAATCGGGACAGTCCAAGAGACCCAGTACTTC. Translation: CASSEAQIIGTVQETQYF.

The gene calls are TRBV7-9 and TRBJ2-7; D perhaps matches TRBD1 (6 bases). This CDR3 is 15 amino acids long. Trimming pared 6 bases from V and 3 bases from J, leaving 18 bases between. The germline CDR1 and CDR2 sequences are SEHNR and FQNEAQ (reference sequence). The CDR3 nucleotides are TGTGCCAGCAGTTCCCTAGGGGACACGCACTACGAGCAGTACTTC. Translated, it gives CASSSLGDTHYEQYF.